The 18 T cell receptor beta chains below were found in one sample sequenced in a study of blood T cell repertoires in COVID-19. Produced via immunoSEQ multiplex PCR; TCRdb's table is partial and in-frame only. This sample has approximately 170,000 clones, with around four fifths found just once. The specimen sequenced was peripheral blood. The receptor source for this set is a woman in her 70s with COVID-19, enrolled during active disease.

The rearrangement uses TRBV5-1 and TRBJ2-7; 9 nucleotides agree with TRBD1. From germline, CDR1 is SGHRS and CDR2 YFSETQ. The CDR3 length is 15 residues. The trim removed 4 bases at V and 3 bases at J, leaving 8 bases unmatched. In nucleotides, the CDR3 is TGCGCCAGCAGCAGGGGACAGGGCGGCTACTACGAGCAGTACTTC. It encodes CASSRGQGGYYEQYF.

The genes are TRBV15 and TRBJ1-1; 9 bases match TRBD1. The CDR3 loop spans 17 amino acids. With V trimmed by 5 bases and J by 1 base, 11 bases remained unmatched. Germline V CDR1 and CDR2: LNHNV, YYDKDF (reference sequence). The CDR3 sequence: CATSVWSPGQGNTEAFF. The CDR3 nucleotides read TGTGCCACCAGCGTATGGAGTCCGGGACAGGGGAACACTGAAGCTTTCTTT.

V gene TRBV28 combines with J gene TRBJ2-1; maybe TRBD2 (6 bases). Between the trimmed V and J ends, which lost 3 bases and 3 bases, there was a span of 12 bases. This CDR3 has 15 amino acids. Germline CDR1 MDHEN, CDR2 SYDVKM. The CDR3 nucleotides read TGTGCCAGCAGTTTCGGAAGCGGGTTCTACAATGAGCAGTTCTTC. It encodes CASSFGSGFYNEQFF.

This chain joins TRBV11-2 and TRBJ1-4, with 9 bases identical to TRBD1. V lost 2 bases to trimming and J lost 8 bases; unmatched junction nucleotides: 3. CDR3 length equals 14 residues. Germline CDR1 and CDR2: SGHAT and FQNNGV. CDR3 amino acids: CASSLPGTGEKLFF. DNA of the CDR3: TGTGCCAGCAGCTTACCCGGGACAGGGGAAAAACTGTTTTTT.

In this sample, this clone turned up once. The J gene is TRBJ2-6, the V gene TRBV3-1 (or the pseudogene TRBV3-2); 7 bases fit TRBD1. CDR1 and CDR2 from the germline V gene are LGHDT and YNNKEL (reference sequence). V lost 2 bases to trimming and J lost 5 bases; unmatched junction nucleotides: 3. This CDR3 comprises 15 residues. CDR3 protein: CASSQQGVWANVLTF. The DNA for the CDR3 is TGTGCCAGCAGCCAACAGGGGGTCTGGGCCAACGTCCTGACTTTC.

This rearrangement joins TRBV3-1 (or the pseudogene TRBV3-2) to TRBJ2-1; the match to TRBD1 covers 7 bases. V trimming: 5 bases; J trimming: 5 bases; junction bases outside the gene matches: 9. Per germline, CDR1 LGHDT and CDR2 YNNKEL (reference sequence). The length of the CDR3 is 15 residues. CDR3 in amino acids: CASSSRQGSHNEQFF. The DNA for the CDR3 is TGTGCCAGCAGCTCCCGACAGGGAAGTCACAATGAGCAGTTCTTC.

This chain connects TRBV6-2 or TRBV6-3 to TRBJ1-1, with a tentative D call TRBD1 (5 bases). CDR1 and CDR2 from the germline V gene are MNHEY and SVGEGT. The CDR3 length is 15 residues. V was trimmed by 5 bases and J by 1 base, leaving 14 bases between them. CDR3 nucleotides: TGTGCCAGCAGTGGCCGGGGACTTCGGAACACTGAAGCTTTCTTT. Its translation: CASSGRGLRNTEAFF.

The chain has TRBV27 and TRBJ1-1; D gene uncertain. This CDR3 spans 15 amino acids. Trimming left V 0 bases short and J 0 bases short, with 8 bases between. Per the germline V gene, CDR1 is MNHEY and CDR2 is SMNVEV (reference sequence). This chain's CDR3 is CASSLSAGVNTEAFF. In DNA form, the CDR3 reads TGTGCCAGCAGTTTATCGGCCGGGGTGAACACTGAAGCTTTCTTT.

The chain couples TRBV28 to TRBJ1-1; D is undetermined. The germline V gene encodes CDR1 MDHEN and CDR2 SYDVKM. With 1 base removed from V and 5 bases from J, the gap between germline ends came to 11 bases. The CDR3 covers 14 residues. CDR3 sequence (DNA): TGTGCCAGCAGTTTATCTGGCAGAATAACTGAAGCTTTCTTT. Translation gives CASSLSGRITEAFF.

V gene TRBV10-1 combines with J gene TRBJ2-3; 7 positions agree with TRBD1. Germline V CDR1 and CDR2: WNHNN, SYGVQD (reference sequence). With 2 bases clipped from V and 1 base from J, the junction kept 0 bases outside the gene matches. CDR3 length equals 14 residues. The CDR3 region is CASSEGTGTDTQYF. CDR3 coding DNA: TGCGCCAGCAGTGAGGGGACAGGCACAGATACGCAGTATTTT.

This clone was seen only once. The rearrangement links TRBV4-2 to TRBJ1-3; possible D gene TRBD1, 5 bases. Trimming took 1 base from V and 4 from J, leaving 5 bases between them. The CDR3 length is 13 residues. The germline V gene encodes CDR1 LGHNA and CDR2 YNFKEQ. The CDR3 spells CASSQAGGNTIYF. CDR3 coding DNA: TGTGCCAGCAGCCAAGCAGGGGGAAACACCATATATTTT.

This chain connects TRBV28 to TRBJ2-1; 11 bases agree with TRBD2. Germline assignment: CDR1 MDHEN and CDR2 SYDVKM. CDR3 length: 18 amino acids. Trimming at V came to 2 bases and at J to 4 bases, leaving 10 bases not matched to a gene. CDR3 loop: CASSLNSGTSGLYNEQFF. CDR3 nucleotide sequence: TGTGCCAGCAGTTTAAACTCCGGGACTAGCGGACTGTACAATGAGCAGTTCTTC.

The chain combines TRBV5-8 with TRBJ1-2; a possible D gene is TRBD1 (5 bases). The CDR3 is 16 residues long. CDR1 is SGHTS and CDR2 is YDEGEE in the germline V gene. V lost 4 bases and J lost 0, with 16 bases in between. CDR3 region: CASSVIPGFSNYGYTF. The CDR3 DNA sequence: TGTGCCAGCAGCGTAATTCCAGGGTTCTCTAACTATGGCTACACCTTC. The full variable domain, completed using reference TRBV5-8 and TRBJ1-2, is EAGVTQSPTHLIKTRGQQATLRCSPISGHTSVYWYQQALGLGLQFLLWYDEGEERNRGNFPPRFSGRQFPNYSSELNVNALELEDSALYLCASSVIPGFSNYGYTFGSGTRLTVV.

The chain employs TRBV6-5 and TRBJ2-7, with D uncertain. This CDR3 region has 13 residues. V was trimmed by 6 bases and J by 1 base, leaving 10 bases between them. CDR1 and CDR2 (germline): MNHEY, SVGAGI. The CDR3, as DNA: TGTGCCAGCAGCCCGACGGGTTCCTACGAGCAGTACTTC. Protein product: CASSPTGSYEQYF.

The chain links TRBV3-1 (or the pseudogene TRBV3-2) to TRBJ2-2; TRBD2 agrees at 10 bases. Germline V lookup: CDR1 LGHDT, CDR2 YNNKEL (reference sequence). The CDR3 contains 18 residues. V dropped 4 bases and J dropped 4; count of bases not matched to a gene: 12. DNA for the CDR3: TGTGCCAGCAGCCGCAGACAGCGGGGGGGCCGCGGCACCGGGGAGCTGTTTTTT. Translated, it gives CASSRRQRGGRGTGELFF.

The CDR3 here is CASSLDSYNEQFF. CDR3 bases: TGTGCCAGCAGCTTGGACTCTTACAATGAGCAGTTCTTC. This chain joins TRBV5-4 and TRBJ2-1; D is undetermined. The CDR3 covers 13 residues. V lost 0 bases, J lost 4 bases, and 5 bases lay in between. Per germline, CDR1 SGHNT and CDR2 YYREEE (reference sequence).

The chain has TRBV20-1 and TRBJ1-2; weak D call: TRBD1 (5 bases). The V end was cut by 5 bases, the J end by 8 bases, with 12 bases between. The CDR3 has 11 amino acids. Germline V gene sequence: CDR1 DFQATT, CDR2 SNEGSKA (reference sequence). The CDR3 is CSAFMGPGYTF. In DNA form, the CDR3 reads TGCAGTGCTTTCATGGGGCCAGGCTACACCTTC.

V usage is TRBV5-5 and J usage is TRBJ1-4; 7 bases are a match to TRBD1. There are 15 residues in the CDR3. Germline trimming cut 4 bases from V and 8 bases from J; bases unmatched to any gene: 11. Per the germline V gene, CDR1 is SGHKS and CDR2 is YYEKEE (reference sequence). The CDR3 DNA reads TGTGCCAGCAGCGTGACAGGGCTGGTTAGGGAAAAACTGTTTTTT. Translated: CASSVTGLVREKLFF.